This T cell receptor (beta chain) was captured by sequencing in a study of cytomegalovirus exposure and HLA in healthy donors. Background on the study: A prior analysis found 117 million unique TCR beta sequences from approximately 190 million T cells.

Note on this clone: Its antigen is unknown.

At sampling all donors were nominally healthy, likely with unrecorded immune exposures. Primers included in the PCR were 60 Vbeta and 13 Jbeta primers. Clones were read by immunoSEQ multiplex PCR, and TCRdb kept only the in-frame ones, dropping some. The sample has 250,000 to 350,000 clones, 86% seen once. CDR1 and CDR2 (germline): LNHDA, SQIVND (reference sequence). The CDR3 has 14 residues. Trimming shortened V by 5 bases and J by 0 bases, and 11 bases separated the two germline ends. Study results and limitations: Trimming of TCR beta V- and J-genes showed a link, identified in a later analysis, to a missense DCLRE1C variant. In a later analysis, across HLA loci, associated TCR counts were highest for DRB1, lowest for HLA-C.

Material for sequencing was PBMCs. This clonotype was obtained from a man in his forties in good health and CMV-seropositive. This rearrangement joins TRBV19 to TRBJ2-7; no clear D gene. CDR3: CASSLQKSSYEQYF. The DNA for the CDR3 is TGTGCCAGTAGTCTACAGAAGAGCTCCTACGAGCAGTACTTC.